The present entry profiles one T cell receptor beta chain with its context. Its antigen is not yet known. No clone much larger than this one lies a single base away; base qualities are absent. This specimen comes from a study of blood T cell repertoires in COVID-19 (TCRdb year 2020). The study in broad terms: Samples covering the acute and convalescent phases of COVID-19 were provided by collaborators in the United States, Italy and Spain. The material from the prospective study consisted of cDNA or gDNA derived from T cells, B-cell-depleted T cells, or PBMCs. A de-identified subject ID, COVID-19 status, age in years and sex were almost always included in the sample metadata. Where available, HLA class I and class II types were taken from metadata supplied by the sample provider and were not determined by assay-based typing. The samples were drawn from the first 160 participants of the ongoing ImmuneRACE study and from some 1,300 subjects provided by 6 global collaborators. The repertoires were released in a freely available public database meant as a resource for research on the immune response to SARS-CoV-2. The dataset comprised deeply sampled blood TCRbeta repertoires from subjects exposed to, actively infected with, or recovered from COVID-19.

Participants in the prospective study were aged about 18 to 95 years, lived in some 24 United States geographic areas, and enrolled through a virtual design. In the prospective study, cohorts were assigned on the basis of participant-reported clinical history obtained from a screening survey and a study questionnaire. Recovered participants in ImmuneRACE Cohort 3 were defined as having two consecutive negative NP/OP PCR tests, clearance from a healthcare professional, or resolution of symptoms. Mobile phlebotomists in the prospective study collected whole blood, serum and a nasopharyngeal or oropharyngeal swab from every participant. Over a roughly two-month period, participants in the prospective study had the option of providing additional blood draws and questionnaires. Before DNA extraction, blood samples from the prospective study were shipped at room temperature or frozen. Via the germline V gene, CDR1 is WSHSY and CDR2 SAAADI. The CDR3, cysteine through phenylalanine, is 13 amino acids long. Only the CDR3 part of the read is kept: 39 bases, read in frame from the first base. V and J lose 4 bases and 8 bases, and a span of 14 bases separates them.

General study outcomes and caveats: The quantity of clinical and demographic metadata differed by source and by participant and was supplied without curation.

TCRbeta CDR3 regions were amplified from genomic DNA by means of the immunoSEQ Assay, a bias-controlled multiplex PCR. In the paper's pipeline: Within the assay, amplification of reference gene primers was used to estimate how many nucleated cells each sample contained. To quantify the absolute abundance of each unique TCRbeta CDR3 rearrangement, sequence reads were collapsed and filtered. For each sample, productive Simpson clonality was calculated as the square root of Simpson's diversity index across productive rearrangements. The source is immuneACCESS, and TCRdb retained only in-frame sequences with V and J called. Part of the clones is not carried over; for the studies checked, unresolved V genes explain less than half of this, and the remainder is unexplained. V and J calls and clone size are those listed in that table; D and trimming were worked out from the DNA. Within this sample are fewer than 200,000 clones, with less than 85% of them counted one time only. Of the sample, about 4.6% is held by the ten largest clones.

The receptor was derived from a woman between 45 and 60 years old who had recovered from COVID-19. Input material: PBMCs or T cells enriched from blood (not recorded which). The sequence is built from TRBV10-2 and TRBJ1-2; no D gene call is confident. The CDR3 corresponds to CASSVGQEGGYTF. At the DNA level, the sequence is TGCGCCAGCAGTGTCGGGCAGGAGGGAGGCTACACCTTC.